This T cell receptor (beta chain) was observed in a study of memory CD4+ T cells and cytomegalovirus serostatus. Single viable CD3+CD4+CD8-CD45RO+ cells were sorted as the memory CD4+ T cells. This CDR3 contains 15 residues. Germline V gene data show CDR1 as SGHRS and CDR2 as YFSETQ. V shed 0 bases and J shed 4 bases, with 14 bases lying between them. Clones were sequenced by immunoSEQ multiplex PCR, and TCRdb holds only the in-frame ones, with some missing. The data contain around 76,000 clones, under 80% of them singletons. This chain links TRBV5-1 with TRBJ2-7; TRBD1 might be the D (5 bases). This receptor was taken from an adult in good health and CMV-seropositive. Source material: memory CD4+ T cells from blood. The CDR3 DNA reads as TGCGCCAGCAGCTTGGGAGGCAGGGCCGGGTACGAGCAGTACTTC. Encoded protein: CASSLGGRAGYEQYF.